These T cell receptor beta chains were read from a single sample in a study of cytomegalovirus exposure and HLA in healthy donors. The data were produced by immunoSEQ multiplex PCR, yet TCRdb's version contains in-frame clones alone and is incomplete. The sample gives about 300,000 clones, about nine tenths of which show up once; roughly 4% is in the top ten. Sequences were obtained from PBMCs. These receptors were collected from a man aged 35 to 55 in good health and CMV-seropositive. Each CDR3 is given with its conserved first and last residue. A D gene is named only where the DNA matches it firmly. Size is omitted from some rows. Given values are once, few, many or a class for expanded clones.

d_gene	j_gene	abundance	v_gene	CDR3aa	CDR3nt
TRBD2	TRBJ2-5	-	TRBV6-5	CASSYSRGSGRETQYF	TGTGCCAGCAGTTACTCGAGGGGTAGCGGGCGAGAGACCCAGTACTTC
-	TRBJ2-7	-	TRBV7-9	CASSQLGGGKLYEQYF	TGTGCCAGCAGCCAGCTGGGAGGGGGAAAGCTGTACGAGCAGTACTTC
-	TRBJ1-5	-	TRBV15	CATRRSNQPQHF	TGTGCCACCAGGAGGAGCAATCAGCCCCAGCATTTT
-	TRBJ2-7	few	TRBV7-6	CASSYEVVDEQYF	TGTGCCAGCAGCTACGAGGTCGTCGACGAGCAGTACTTC
TRBD1	TRBJ2-1	-	TRBV10-3	CATSLLGQGADEQFF	TGTGCCACCTCCCTTTTGGGACAGGGGGCGGATGAGCAGTTCTTC
TRBD1	TRBJ2-2	-	TRBV6-5	CASSYEGTANTGELFF	TGTGCCAGCAGTTACGAGGGGACAGCGAACACCGGGGAGCTGTTTTTT
TRBD1	TRBJ1-2	-	TRBV7-9	CASSSDRDRIIYGYTF	TGTGCCAGCAGCTCGGACCGGGACAGGATAATCTATGGCTACACCTTC
-	TRBJ2-5	-	TRBV28	CASRQSGKTQYF	TGTGCCAGCAGACAATCGGGAAAGACCCAGTACTTC
TRBD1	TRBJ2-3	-	TRBV2	CASSGDRPTDTQYF	TGTGCCAGCAGTGGGGACAGACCCACAGATACGCAGTATTTT
-	TRBJ2-7	-	TRBV27	CASSFQGKAYEQYF	TGTGCCAGCAGTTTCCAGGGGAAAGCCTACGAGCAGTACTTC
TRBD2	TRBJ2-7	-	TRBV27	CASSPRLANSYEQYF	TGTGCCAGCAGTCCTCGACTAGCGAACTCCTACGAGCAGTACTTC
TRBD2	TRBJ2-1	-	TRBV27	CASSPGLAGNEQFF	TGTGCCAGCAGTCCAGGACTAGCGGGAAATGAGCAGTTCTTC
-	TRBJ1-2	few	TRBV6-5	CASSSGNGYTF	TGTGCCAGCAGTTCGGGAAATGGCTACACCTTC
-	TRBJ2-5	-	TRBV28	CASSLGAHQQETQYF	TGTGCCAGCAGTTTAGGTGCACACCAGCAAGAGACCCAGTACTTC
-	TRBJ2-1	-	TRBV28	CASSITQQGKDEQFF	TGTGCCAGCAGCATAACCCAACAGGGTAAGGATGAGCAGTTCTTC
-	TRBJ2-1	-	TRBV19	CASSIAGQGFVYNEQFF	TGTGCCAGTAGTATCGCAGGCCAGGGGTTTGTGTACAATGAGCAGTTCTTC
TRBD1	TRBJ1-5	-	TRBV28	CASSFYRGNQPQHF	TGTGCCAGCAGTTTTTACAGGGGGAATCAGCCCCAGCATTTT
TRBD2	TRBJ2-7	-	TRBV7-9	CASSPAVAGGSYEQYF	TGTGCCAGCAGCCCCGCGGTAGCGGGAGGGTCCTACGAGCAGTACTTC
-	TRBJ1-1	-	TRBV27	CASSFSRGNTEAFF	TGTGCCAGCAGCTTTTCTCGGGGGAACACTGAAGCTTTCTTT
TRBD2	TRBJ2-3	-	TRBV28	CASSFPTLAGGATDTQYF	TGTGCCAGCAGTTTCCCCACACTAGCGGGAGGGGCCACAGATACGCAGTATTTT
TRBD1	TRBJ2-1	-	TRBV7-2	CASSLDRGHQFF	TGTGCCAGCAGCCTAGACAGGGGGCACCAGTTCTTC
-	TRBJ2-2	-	TRBV4-1	CASSPGITGELFF	TGCGCCAGCAGCCCAGGGATAACCGGGGAGCTGTTTTTT
-	TRBJ2-1	-	TRBV15	CATSRGRGETYNEQFF	TGTGCCACCAGCAGAGGCAGGGGGGAGACCTACAATGAGCAGTTCTTC
-	TRBJ2-7	-	TRBV19	CASRETASSYEQYF	TGTGCCAGTAGGGAGACGGCTAGCTCCTACGAGCAGTACTTC
-	TRBJ2-1	-	TRBV28	CASSLFGESSYNEQFF	TGTGCCAGCAGTTTATTCGGGGAAAGCTCCTACAATGAGCAGTTCTTC
-	TRBJ2-2	-	TRBV6-5	CASNGGGELFF	TGTGCCAGCAACGGGGGAGGGGAGCTGTTTTTT
TRBD1	TRBJ2-5	once	TRBV5-6	CASSLLGQGEETQYF	TGTGCCAGCAGCTTGTTAGGACAGGGGGAAGAGACCCAGTACTTC
-	TRBJ2-1	-	TRBV28	CASSLSSGRNEQFF	TGTGCCAGCAGTTTGTCGTCAGGGAGGAATGAGCAGTTCTTC
-	TRBJ2-2	-	TRBV6-5	CASSYSPQGTTGELFF	TGTGCCAGCAGTTACTCTCCCCAGGGGACCACCGGGGAGCTGTTTTTT
TRBD1	TRBJ2-5	-	TRBV4-3	CASSQDRVEQETQYF	TGCGCCAGCAGCCAGGACAGGGTTGAACAAGAGACCCAGTACTTC
-	TRBJ1-1	-	TRBV9	CASSATDILNTEAFF	TGTGCCAGCAGCGCTACGGACATTCTGAACACTGAAGCTTTCTTT
TRBD2	TRBJ2-7	-	TRBV5-1	CASSIGTSGSFYEQYF	TGCGCCAGCAGCATCGGGACTAGCGGGAGTTTCTACGAGCAGTACTTC
TRBD2	TRBJ2-1	-	TRBV5-1	CASSAITSGRGNEQFF	TGCGCCAGCAGCGCAATAACTAGCGGGAGGGGCAATGAGCAGTTCTTC
TRBD2	TRBJ2-2	-	TRBV5-1	CASSPLAGANTGELFF	TGCGCCAGCAGCCCACTAGCGGGAGCAAACACCGGGGAGCTGTTTTTT
TRBD1	TRBJ2-7	-	TRBV2	CARSQDRRTYEQYF	TGTGCCAGGTCTCAGGACAGGAGAACCTACGAGCAGTACTTC
-	TRBJ2-1	-	TRBV7-3	CASSLTGSSYNEQFF	TGTGCCAGCAGCTTAACGGGCAGCTCCTACAATGAGCAGTTCTTC
-	TRBJ1-5	-	TRBV19	CASSLTDLWQPQHF	TGTGCCAGTAGTCTCACGGACTTGTGGCAGCCCCAGCATTTT
TRBD1	TRBJ1-4	-	TRBV5-1	CASSLGGQEELFF	TGCGCCAGCAGCTTGGGGGGACAGGAGGAACTGTTTTTT
-	TRBJ2-1	-	TRBV21-1	CASSRLPGQGKGEQFF	TGTGCCAGCAGCAGATTACCGGGACAGGGGAAGGGTGAGCAGTTCTTC
-	TRBJ2-1	once	TRBV7-2	CASSRVIEQFF	TGTGCCAGCAGCCGTGTTATTGAGCAGTTCTTC